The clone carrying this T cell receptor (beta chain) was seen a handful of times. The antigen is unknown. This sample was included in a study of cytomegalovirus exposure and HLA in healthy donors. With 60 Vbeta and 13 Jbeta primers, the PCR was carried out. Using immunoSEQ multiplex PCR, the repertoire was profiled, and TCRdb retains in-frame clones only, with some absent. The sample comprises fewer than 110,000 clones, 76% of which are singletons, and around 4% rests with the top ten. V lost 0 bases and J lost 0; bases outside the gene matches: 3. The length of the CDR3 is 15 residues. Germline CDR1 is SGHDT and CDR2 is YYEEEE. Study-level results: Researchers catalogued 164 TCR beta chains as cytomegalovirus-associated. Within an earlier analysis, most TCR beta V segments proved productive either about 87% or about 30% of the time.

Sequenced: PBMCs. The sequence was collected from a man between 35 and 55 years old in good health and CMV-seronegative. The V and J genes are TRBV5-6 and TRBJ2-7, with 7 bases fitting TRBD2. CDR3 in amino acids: CASSLGGGVSYEQYF. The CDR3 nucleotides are TGTGCCAGCAGCTTGGGCGGGGGAGTCTCCTACGAGCAGTACTTC.